This T cell receptor (beta chain) was captured by sequencing in a study of T cells after yellow fever vaccination. TCR cDNA, made by 5'RACE template switching, carried an added universal primer site and UMIs. Each CDR3 protein is one row after TCRdb ran MiXCR on the 5' RACE reads. The table records about 160,000 distinct CDR3 sequences, approximately 10% of them present only once. The study, taken as a whole, reports: The secondary response peaked faster, at day 5 versus 15, but was weaker. After the booster, around 95% of CD4 and about nine tenths of CD8 primary-response clones were re-detected. In FACS-sorted repertoires, abundant clonotypes from the bulk population could appear as contaminants.

Germline CDR1 reads MGHRA; CDR2 reads YSYEKL. The CDR3 extends over 13 amino acids. Deletions cut 1 base from V and 3 bases from J, with 4 bases between. This clonotype was found many times. Its antigen is not known. The J gene is TRBJ2-1, the V gene TRBV4-1, with D hard to call. The TCR was taken from a young man who received the YFV17D yellow fever vaccine. This sample comprised CD8+ T cells sorted from PBMCs, obtained 45 days after the yellow fever booster vaccination. The CDR3 DNA sequence: TGCGCCAGCAGCCAAGGCATCTACAATGAGCAGTTCTTC. Its protein product is CASSQGIYNEQFF.